The present T cell receptor (beta chain) was sequenced within a study of human T cells and chemical hapten exposure. Study details: An area of 2 cm by 2 to 2.5 cm on upper inner arm skin received 2% DPC for sensitization.

V lost 0 bases and J 9 bases, leaving 16 bases between the germline ends. Germline V lookup: CDR1 LGHDT, CDR2 YNNKEL (reference sequence). The CDR3 is 15 residues long. Time point reported: patch test 3, about 24 weeks after DPC sensitization. The sample's treatment: therapeutic diphenylcyclopropenone sensitization with weekly scalp DPC. In regard to this clonotype: Its antigen is not known.

MiXCR, applied by TCRdb to the RACE reads, yields one record per CDR3 protein. The sample records 100,000 or so distinct CDR3 sequences, roughly a third being singletons. Findings of the study overall: The study found that DPC sensitization did not change TCRs above 1 in 1000 frequency. Compared with pre-sensitization or healthy control sets, expanded TCRs clustered more. Since the donors had alopecia, their immune response may not be the same as that of healthy people.

The material was whole blood, obtained in connection with sensitization to the hapten diphenylcyclopropenone (DPC). This chain links TRBV3-1 with TRBJ2-3; D ambiguous. The clonotype originates from a man in his forties with alopecia areata. Some clones in this sample may be carry-over from other donors' samples. The CDR3 protein is CASSQDRQVPGTQYF. For the CDR3, the DNA is TGTGCCAGCAGCCAAGACCGTCAGGTCCCCGGGACGCAGTATTTT.